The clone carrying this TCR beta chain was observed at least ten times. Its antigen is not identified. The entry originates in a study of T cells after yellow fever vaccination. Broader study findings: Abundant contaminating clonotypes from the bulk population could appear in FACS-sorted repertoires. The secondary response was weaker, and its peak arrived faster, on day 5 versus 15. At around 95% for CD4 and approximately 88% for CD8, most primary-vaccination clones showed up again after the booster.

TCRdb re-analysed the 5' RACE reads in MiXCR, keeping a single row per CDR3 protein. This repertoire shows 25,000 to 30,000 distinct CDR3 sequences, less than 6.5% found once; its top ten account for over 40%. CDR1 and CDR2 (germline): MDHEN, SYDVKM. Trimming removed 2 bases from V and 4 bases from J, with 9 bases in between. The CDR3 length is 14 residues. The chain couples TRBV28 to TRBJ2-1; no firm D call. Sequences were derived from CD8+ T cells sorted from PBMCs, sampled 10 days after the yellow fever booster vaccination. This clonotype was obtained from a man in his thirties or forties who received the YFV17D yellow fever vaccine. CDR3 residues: CASSLDSSYNEQFF. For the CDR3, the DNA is TGTGCCAGCAGTTTAGATAGCTCTTACAATGAGCAGTTCTTC.